This T cell receptor (beta chain) was sequenced for a study of shared clonotypes between healthy human individuals. Study background: Per-donor plates numbered three CD4 naive, three CD4 memory, two CD8 naive and one CD8 memory.

The deep-level immunoSEQ assay was used. The method was immunoSEQ multiplex PCR; TCRdb's version includes in-frame clones alone and lacks a portion of them. The table lists some 2,100,000 clones, approximately 96% of them singletons. Study results and limitations: Clonotypes shared by all four donors outscored non-shared clonotypes in generation probability.

Comments on this clone: Its antigen is currently unknown.

The clonotype was recovered from a man younger than 30 in good health. The sample consisted of naive CD4+ T cells sorted from blood. Subset indicated: CD45RA+ positively selected.

CDR3 in DNA: TGTGCCAGCAGTTTCAAAGGGGGTTGGTCTGGGGCCAACGTCCTGACTTTC. This translates into CASSFKGGWSGANVLTF. The chain is built from TRBV27 and TRBJ2-6, with TRBD1 as a possible D gene (6 bases). Trimming took off 3 bases at V and 1 base at J, with 13 bases between the two ends. The germline V gene has CDR1 MNHEY and CDR2 SMNVEV (reference sequence). The CDR3 is made up of 17 amino acids.